A single T cell receptor beta chain is shown here with its context. This record belongs to a study of blood T cell repertoires in COVID-19. As for the study in general: The study drew acute and convalescent COVID-19 samples from the United States, Italy and Spain. T cells, B-cell-depleted T cells, or PBMCs supplied cDNA or gDNA.

In the original processing: Nucleated cell number was recorded as an estimate derived from reference gene primer amplification. Method: immunoSEQ multiplex PCR; TCRdb's copy keeps in-frame clones and lacks some. V and J calls and clone size are as listed in that table; D and trimming were resolved from the DNA. The repertoire includes fewer than 150,000 clones, 75% to 90% of them detected once, and 3.5% to 5% sits in the top ten. After removal of 5 bases from V and 4 bases from J, the junction contained 6 bases not matched to a gene. Germline V CDR1 and CDR2: MDHEN, SYDVKM. This CDR3 is 14 amino acids long.

The receptor comes from a human donor in a cohort sampled during active COVID-19. The sequenced sample consisted of peripheral blood. The gene calls are TRBV28 and TRBJ2-5; 8 bases are a match to TRBD1. CDR3 nucleotide sequence: TGTGCCAGCAGTCTTACAGGGGGGTCAGAGACCCAGTACTTC. This gives the protein CASSLTGGSETQYF. Using reference TRBV28 and TRBJ2-5 for the parts outside the CDR3, the full variable domain is DVKVTQSSRYLVKRTGEKVFLECVQDMDHENMFWYRQDPGLGLRLIYFSYDVKMKEKGDIPEGYSVSREKKERFSLILESASTNQTSMYLCASSLTGGSETQYFGPGTRLLVL.